This T cell receptor beta chain appears in the sequencing data of a study of T-cell memory formation after mild COVID-19. MiXCR, applied by TCRdb to the 5' RACE reads, yields one record per CDR3 protein. The sample carries some 250,000 distinct CDR3 sequences, roughly 18% recorded once. A note on this clonotype: Its specificity is unknown.

Study results and limitations: CD4/CD8 balance held among clones contracting day 15 to 85, and later expanders leaned CD4+.

This CDR3 region has 14 residues. The V gene lost 3 bases and the J gene lost 0 bases, with 7 bases spanning the gap. Looked up from germline, CDR1 is KGHSH and CDR2 is LQKENI. The TCR comes from a man aged 18-30 years who had mild COVID-19 (a few samples of this study predate the infection). Cell type and time point are not known. The genes are TRBV18 and TRBJ2-3, with D unresolved. Sequenced material: PBMCs or a T cell subset sorted from them (not recorded which). This CDR3 reads CASSPQESTDTQYF. The CDR3 DNA sequence: TGTGCCAGCTCACCTCAGGAAAGCACAGATACGCAGTATTTT.